Listed here are 11 T cell receptor beta chains from one sample, sequenced in a study of blood T cell repertoires in COVID-19. Sequencing was performed with immunoSEQ multiplex PCR; in TCRdb, only in-frame clones are kept and a portion is missing. The sample holds approximately 150,000 clones, about 88% seen once. The sequenced sample consisted of peripheral blood. The receptors derive from a woman aged 80 or over with COVID-19, enrolled during active disease.

The chain combines TRBV5-1 with TRBJ1-4; D is unresolved. Germline V gene data show CDR1 as SGHRS and CDR2 as YFSETQ. This CDR3 is built from 15 residues. Trimming took off 2 bases at V and 4 bases at J, with 12 bases between the two ends. For the CDR3, the DNA is TGCGCCAGCAGCTTATTTCCAGGTGATAATGAAAAACTGTTTTTT. Translating gives CASSLFPGDNEKLFF.

The chain combines TRBV7-2 with TRBJ2-3, with 11 positions matching TRBD2. The CDR3 sequence is 14 residues long. CDR1 is SGHTA, CDR2 FQGNSA, per germline. V was pared by 4 bases and J by 4 bases, with 1 base of the junction left unmatched. The CDR3 is CASSSGLAADTQYF. CDR3 bases: TGTGCCAGCAGCTCGGGACTAGCGGCAGATACGCAGTATTTT.

The chain carries TRBV7-6 and TRBJ2-1; D gene unclear. Germline CDR1 reads SGHVS; CDR2 reads FNYEAQ. Trimming cost V 4 bases and J 1 base, with 11 bases left between them. The CDR3 has 15 amino acids. CDR3 amino acids: CASSSLSESYNEQFF. The CDR3 DNA follows: TGTGCCAGCAGCTCTCTCTCGGAGTCCTACAATGAGCAGTTCTTC.

This CDR3 is CASSFSGGQPQHF. CDR3 coding DNA: TGTGCCAGCAGTTTTTCAGGGGGTCAGCCCCAGCATTTT. The chain joins TRBV27 to TRBJ1-5; TRBD1 matches 7 bases. Germline CDR1 reads MNHEY; CDR2 reads SMNVEV (reference sequence). This CDR3 region has 13 residues. The junction had 2 bases not matched to a gene; V was cut back by 3 bases and J by 6 bases.

Here the CDR3 reads CASSPPTGHPYEQYF. The CDR3 DNA reads TGTGCCAGCAGTCCACCGACAGGGCACCCCTACGAGCAGTACTTC. The rearrangement joins TRBV28 to TRBJ2-7; 7 bases line up with TRBD1. Germline CDR1 and CDR2: MDHEN and SYDVKM. The CDR3 has 15 residues. Germline trimming cut 5 bases from V and 2 bases from J; bases unmatched to any gene: 9.

The chain combines TRBV12-3 or TRBV12-4 with TRBJ1-1; D is ambiguous. The CDR3 is made up of 12 amino acids. V was trimmed by 0 bases and J by 6 bases, leaving 5 bases between them. The CDR3 bases are TGTGCCAGCAGTTTAGCAGCTTCTGAAGCTTTCTTT. It specifies CASSLAASEAFF.

The gene calls are TRBV19 and TRBJ2-1; D may be TRBD1 (6 bases). V lost 4 bases and J 6 bases, leaving 16 bases between the germline ends. CDR3 length: 15 amino acids. Germline CDR1 is LNHDA and CDR2 is SQIVND (reference sequence). The CDR3 loop reads CASSKGQFRANEQFF. As DNA, the CDR3 is TGTGCCAGTAGTAAAGGACAGTTCAGGGCCAATGAGCAGTTCTTC.

V usage is TRBV11-2 and J usage is TRBJ1-1; D is possibly TRBD1 (5 bases). Trimming stripped 4 bases from V and 1 base from J, with 13 bases between. The CDR3 is 15 amino acids. From germline, CDR1 is SGHAT and CDR2 FQNNGV. The CDR3 DNA reads TGTGCCAGCAGCTACCCTATTAGGGGGAACACTGAAGCTTTCTTT. As protein: CASSYPIRGNTEAFF.

The J gene is TRBJ2-5, the V gene TRBV19; TRBD1 matches at 7 bases. V dropped 6 bases and J dropped 5; count of bases not matched to a gene: 12. Per germline, CDR1 LNHDA and CDR2 SQIVND (reference sequence). This CDR3 is built from 15 residues. The chain's CDR3 is CASSPRPPQGETQYF. CDR3 nucleotides: TGTGCCAGTAGCCCCCGGCCCCCACAGGGGGAGACCCAGTACTTC.

CDR3 sequence reads: CASGGEGRSNQPQHF. The CDR3 nucleotides read TGTGCCAGTGGGGGGGAGGGCAGAAGCAATCAGCCCCAGCATTTT. V is TRBV19 and J is TRBJ1-5; possible D gene TRBD1, 5 bases. The germline V gene encodes CDR1 LNHDA and CDR2 SQIVND (reference sequence). V lost 8 bases to trimming and J lost 1 base, with 15 bases between them. The CDR3 contains 15 residues.

The V call is TRBV25-1, the J call TRBJ1-2, with a weak D call TRBD1 (6 bases). Between the trimmed V and J ends, which lost 8 bases and 5 bases, there was a span of 12 bases. The germline CDR1 and CDR2 sequences are MGHDK and SYGVNS. The CDR3 length is 12 residues. In nucleotides, the CDR3 is TGTGCCAGCTTACAGGGACCTTATGGCTACACCTTC. Amino acid sequence: CASLQGPYGYTF.